This T cell receptor (beta chain) was retrieved from a study of cytomegalovirus exposure and HLA in healthy donors. Study outcomes and limitations: Most TCR sequences showed up rarely, but some public TCRs showed up in many donors.

Turning to this clone: Its specificity is unknown.

With 60 Vbeta and 13 Jbeta primers, the PCR was carried out. Only in-frame clones appear in the TCRdb table, and some are missing; sequencing was by immunoSEQ multiplex PCR. In all, the sample yields about 50,000 clones. This CDR3 is built from 15 residues. Germline CDR1 is SGHAT and CDR2 is FQNNGV. Trimming took off 7 bases at V and 4 bases at J, with 17 bases between the two ends. The sample comprised PBMCs. The source of this sequence is a man aged 18 to 35 in good health and CMV-seropositive. V usage is TRBV11-2 and J usage is TRBJ2-1; a possible D gene is TRBD1 (6 bases). CDR3 region: CASNSLAGAYNEQFF. In nucleotides, the CDR3 is TGTGCCAGCAACTCGTTGGCAGGGGCTTACAATGAGCAGTTCTTC.